This T cell receptor (beta chain) was profiled in a study of blood T cell repertoires in COVID-19. As for the study in general: The United States, Italy and Spain provided the acute and convalescent COVID-19 samples. Nucleic acid was either cDNA or gDNA, and it came from T cells, B-cell-depleted T cells, or PBMCs.

TCRdb's copy holds only in-frame clones and misses some; the assay was immunoSEQ multiplex PCR. The sample records roughly 300,000 clones, nearly 90% being singletons. In germline, CDR1 is SGDLS, CDR2 YYNGEE. Trimming stripped 0 bases from V and 1 base from J, with 14 bases between. The CDR3 totals 17 residues. The receptor was derived from a man between 18 and 29 years old with active or convalescent COVID-19. The sequencing sample was made of peripheral blood. The rearrangement links TRBV9 to TRBJ2-1; TRBD1 is a possible D gene (5 bases). The CDR3 loop is CASSVAQNPGSYNEQFF. DNA for the CDR3: TGTGCCAGCAGCGTAGCCCAAAATCCAGGGTCCTACAATGAGCAGTTCTTC.